Listed below are T cell receptor beta chains from one sample, sequenced in a study of identical twins. TCRdb ran MiXCR on the 5' RACE reads and lists one entry per CDR3 protein. The table includes 420,000 or so distinct CDR3 sequences, about 18% detected once. Sequenced input: naive T cells sorted from blood. The receptors come from a man aged 45-65 years in good health. The CDR3 runs from the conserved cysteine through the conserved F or W. The D gene is left open where the match is weak. Part of the rows lack a size; the others show once, few, many or a class for expanded clones.

>TRBD1|TRBJ2-2|many|TRBV6-1
CASSERDRNTGELFF
TGTGCCAGCAGCGAGAGGGACAGGAACACCGGGGAGCTGTTTTTT
>NA|TRBJ2-4|once|TRBV15
CATSRSEGAVAKNIQYF
TGTGCCACCAGCAGATCAGAAGGGGCAGTAGCCAAAAACATTCAGTACTTC
>NA|TRBJ2-4|NA|TRBV6-2/TRBV6-3
CASSPQIAKNIQYF
TGTGCCAGCAGTCCCCAGATAGCCAAAAACATTCAGTACTTC
>NA|TRBJ2-3|NA|TRBV6-2/TRBV6-3
CASSSPQLLYTDTQYF
TGTGCCAGCAGTTCTCCCCAACTACTCTACACAGATACGCAGTATTTT
>NA|TRBJ2-7|few|TRBV5-5
CASSLRDSELREQYF
TGTGCCAGCAGCTTGAGGGACTCGGAACTACGAGAGCAGTACTTC
>NA|TRBJ1-2|few|TRBV6-1
CASSTDSLNYGYTF
TGTGCCAGCAGCACGGACAGCCTTAACTATGGCTACACCTTC
>TRBD1|TRBJ2-5|NA|TRBV28
CASSKMTGTAYQETQYF
TGTGCCAGCAGTAAGATGACCGGGACAGCGTACCAAGAGACCCAGTACTTC
>TRBD2|TRBJ2-3|NA|TRBV6-2/TRBV6-3
CASRRGLAGVPTDTQYF
TGTGCCAGCAGACGCGGACTAGCGGGAGTCCCCACAGATACGCAGTATTTT
>TRBD1|TRBJ2-5|NA|TRBV5-1
CASTLTGNQETQYF
TGCGCCAGCACCCTGACAGGGAACCAAGAGACCCAGTACTTC
>TRBD2|TRBJ2-1|many|TRBV12-3/TRBV12-4
CASGTSGRGNEQFF
TGTGCCAGCGGGACTAGCGGGAGAGGTAATGAGCAGTTCTTC
>TRBD1|TRBJ1-2|NA|TRBV15
CATSRDRRAGGLYGYTF
TGTGCCACCAGCAGAGATAGAAGGGCAGGGGGCCTCTATGGCTACACCTTC
>NA|TRBJ2-1|NA|TRBV12-3/TRBV12-4
CASSLIQVNEQFF
TGTGCCAGCAGTTTAATACAGGTCAATGAGCAGTTCTTC
>NA|TRBJ2-7|NA|TRBV4-1
CASSQVSGSYEQYF
TGCGCCAGCAGCCAAGTTTCTGGCAGCTACGAGCAGTACTTC